The 16 T cell receptor beta chains presented below share a single source sample, sequenced in a study of shared clonotypes between healthy human individuals. Naivety among CD8 cells was defined by CD45RO negativity and positive CCR7 selection, thereby excluding terminally differentiated effector memory CD45RA+ cells. The repertoire was sequenced with immunoSEQ multiplex PCR; TCRdb's copy has only in-frame clones and lacks some. The table records some 2,000,000 clones, approximately 95% of them present only once. The source material was naive CD8+ T cells sorted from blood. The receptors stem from a man in his late teens or twenties in good health.

This clone was recorded once. At the DNA level, this CDR3 is encoded by other sequences in the same sample as well. The chain couples TRBV28 to TRBJ2-1, with D possibly matching TRBD1 (7 bases). This CDR3 is built from 14 residues. V was trimmed by 3 bases and J by 6 bases, leaving 12 bases between them. Germline V gene sequence: CDR1 MDHEN, CDR2 SYDVKM. The CDR3 sequence: CASSLAGGGNEQFF. CDR3 DNA sequence: TGTGCCAGCAGTTTGGCAGGGGGAGGCAATGAGCAGTTCTTC.

The rearrangement uses TRBV7-8 and TRBJ2-1; TRBD1 matches 7 bases. Germline lookup yields CDR1 SGHVS and CDR2 FQNEAQ. V gave up 1 base and J gave up 5 bases; unmatched junction bases: 8. The length of the CDR3 is 16 residues. For the CDR3, the DNA is TGTGCCAGCAGCTTAGAGGCCCCCACAGGGGACAATGAGCAGTTCTTC. Translation gives CASSLEAPTGDNEQFF.

This chain links TRBV29-1 with TRBJ2-7; 11 positions agree with TRBD1. The CDR3 contains 13 residues. From germline, CDR1 is SQVTM and CDR2 ANQGSEA. The trim removed 7 bases at V and 4 bases at J, leaving 6 bases unmatched. The CDR3 bases are TGCAGCGCCGCCGGGACAGGGGGTTACGAGCAGTACTTC. Amino acid sequence: CSAAGTGGYEQYF.

The chain couples TRBV7-2 to TRBJ2-7; the D gene is possibly TRBD2 (5 bases). The CDR3 spans 15 residues. Germline V gives CDR1 SGHTA, CDR2 FQGNSA. V was clipped by 4 bases and J by 1 base, with 14 bases between them. The CDR3: CASSSGGGPSYEQYF. The DNA of the CDR3 is TGTGCCAGCAGCTCAGGAGGCGGGCCTTCCTACGAGCAGTACTTC.

The chain couples TRBV7-9 to TRBJ2-1, with TRBD2 identical over 10 bases. J lost 4 bases, V lost 5 bases, and 8 bases had no gene match. Per germline, CDR1 SEHNR and CDR2 FQNEAQ (reference sequence). CDR3 size: 16 residues. In DNA form, the CDR3 reads TGTGCCAGCAGCCCATATACTAGCGGGATTTACAATGAGCAGTTCTTC. Translation: CASSPYTSGIYNEQFF.

This clone was detected a few times. This sample includes further DNA sequences coding for the same CDR3. The chain employs TRBV19 and TRBJ2-3; D not certain. This CDR3 spans 13 amino acids. V dropped 1 base and J dropped 0 bases, with 2 bases sitting between them. Germline CDR1 is LNHDA and CDR2 is SQIVND (reference sequence). The CDR3 coding sequence is TGTGCCAGTAGTATAGCCAGCACAGATACGCAGTATTTT. Its translation: CASSIASTDTQYF.

The chain carries TRBV6-1 and TRBJ1-1, with a possible D match to TRBD1 (6 bases). CDR1 MNHNS and CDR2 SASEGT come from the germline V gene. Trimming shortened V by 4 bases and J by 3 bases, and 9 bases separated the two germline ends. The CDR3 length is 13 residues. The CDR3 bases are TGTGCCAGCAGTGTACAGGGAGACACTGAAGCTTTCTTT. Protein sequence: CASSVQGDTEAFF.

The chain uses TRBV9 and TRBJ2-7, with TRBD1 matching over 12 bases. The CDR3 runs to 18 residues. Per germline, CDR1 SGDLS and CDR2 YYNGEE. Trimming removed 3 bases from V and 1 base from J; junction bases left unmatched: 11. CDR3 in DNA: TGTGCCAGCAGCGCTACCGGGACAGGGGGCGCCGGGTCCTACGAGCAGTACTTC. As protein: CASSATGTGGAGSYEQYF. The full variable domain, in which reference TRBV9 and TRBJ2-7 provide the parts outside the CDR3, is DSGVTQTPKHLITATGQRVTLRCSPRSGDLSVYWYQQSLDQGLQFLIQYYNGEERAKGNILERFSAQQFPDLHSELNLSSLELGDSALYFCASSATGTGGAGSYEQYFGPGTRLTVT.

The V gene is TRBV27, the J gene TRBJ1-1, with D possibly matching TRBD1 (6 bases). The CDR3 consists of 12 residues. The ends were cut back, 4 bases at V and 5 bases at J, with 8 bases in the middle. Germline V gene lookup returns CDR1 MNHEY and CDR2 SMNVEV (reference sequence). The CDR3 sequence is CASSSGQTEAFF. DNA of the CDR3: TGTGCCAGCAGTTCCGGACAGACTGAAGCTTTCTTT.

About this clone itself: Distinct nucleotide sequences in the sample also encode this CDR3. This chain connects TRBV4-3 to TRBJ2-7; the D gene is possibly TRBD2 (5 bases). The CDR3 runs to 14 residues. Per the germline V gene, CDR1 is LGHNA and CDR2 is YSLEER. The germline V and J ends were trimmed by 0 bases and 4 bases, with 10 bases remaining between them. The CDR3 DNA reads as TGCGCCAGCAGCCAAGACGGGGTGGGTTACGAGCAGTACTTC. It encodes CASSQDGVGYEQYF.

V gene TRBV25-1 combines with J gene TRBJ2-5; no clear D gene. V was cut by 1 base and J by 3 bases, with 6 bases left in between. The germline gives CDR1 MGHDK, CDR2 SYGVNS. The CDR3 is 13 amino acids. The CDR3 loop is CASSEFEEETQYF. The CDR3 bases are TGTGCCAGCAGTGAATTCGAGGAAGAGACCCAGTACTTC.

The J gene is TRBJ1-5, the V gene TRBV6-1; weak D call: TRBD1 (5 bases). The germline CDR1 and CDR2 sequences are MNHNS and SASEGT. The CDR3 runs 14 residues. V lost 1 base and J lost 10, with 14 bases in between. In DNA, the CDR3 is TGTGCCAGCAGTGAAGAATCTGGGACTACCCCCCAGCATTTT. It is translated as CASSEESGTTPQHF.

Notes on this clone: Different DNA sequences within this sample yield the same CDR3. The chain recombines TRBV6-1 with TRBJ2-7, with D possibly called TRBD1 or TRBD2 (5 bases each). In germline, CDR1 is MNHNS, CDR2 SASEGT. V gave up 2 bases and J gave up 2 bases, with 7 bases separating them. There are 13 residues in the CDR3. CDR3 sequence (DNA): TGTGCCAGCAGTGAACGGGGCCCCTACGAGCAGTACTTC. This sequence encodes CASSERGPYEQYF.

The chain has TRBV28 and TRBJ2-7; TRBD2 aligns across 9 bases. The CDR3 consists of 14 residues. Germline CDR1 and CDR2: MDHEN and SYDVKM. The V and J ends lost 5 bases and 1 base, in that order; junction bases with no gene match: 3. Here the CDR3 DNA reads TGTGCCAGCAGTCTAGCGGGGTGGTCCTACGAGCAGTACTTC. It specifies CASSLAGWSYEQYF.

A single count supports this clone. The V and J genes are TRBV5-4 and TRBJ1-4; D is unclear. Germline V gene lookup returns CDR1 SGHNT and CDR2 YYREEE (reference sequence). V was shortened by 1 base and J by 4 bases, with 11 bases between the two germline ends. This CDR3 spans 15 amino acids. The CDR3 region is CASSLKGYGNEKLFF. CDR3 in DNA: TGTGCCAGCAGCTTGAAAGGCTACGGTAATGAAAAACTGTTTTTT.

The V call is TRBV2, the J call TRBJ2-7; 10 nucleotides align to TRBD1. Germline V gene sequence: CDR1 SNHLY, CDR2 FYNNEI. The CDR3 spans 14 residues. V dropped 7 bases and J dropped 4; count of bases not matched to a gene: 7. The CDR3 region has the DNA TGTGCCAGCAAGTGGGACAGGGGTGGATACGAGCAGTACTTC. This encodes CASKWDRGGYEQYF.